This T cell receptor beta chain was retrieved from a study of OX40 agonist ivuxolimab in advanced cancers. Study observations and caveats: CD8+ T cells averaged more expanded clones than CD4+. The expanded peripheral T cells' antigen specificity was not determined. Individuals who were partial responders at 0.1-3.0 mg/kg had clonal expansion that ranked among the lowest.

Baseline was the first blood sampling point, followed by cycle 4 day 1 and cycle 7 day 1. Sequencing used immunoSEQ multiplex PCR; TCRdb keeps in-frame clones, though not all of them. This table has approximately 69,000 clones, over 60% appearing once. V was trimmed by 3 bases and J by 3 bases, leaving 13 bases between them. In germline, CDR1 is SGHRS, CDR2 YFSETQ. This CDR3 has 14 amino acids. Concerning this clone: Its antigen remains unknown.

The sequencing here drew on CD4+ or CD8+ T cells sorted from blood, taken in a trial of the OX40 agonist ivuxolimab. This clonotype originated in an adult with an advanced solid tumor such as melanoma, head and neck, liver or kidney cancer. The chain links TRBV5-1 to TRBJ2-7; tentative D call: TRBD1 (6 bases). CDR3 loop: CASSSATGNYEQYF. The DNA for the CDR3 is TGCGCCAGCAGCTCCGCGACAGGCAACTACGAGCAGTACTTC.